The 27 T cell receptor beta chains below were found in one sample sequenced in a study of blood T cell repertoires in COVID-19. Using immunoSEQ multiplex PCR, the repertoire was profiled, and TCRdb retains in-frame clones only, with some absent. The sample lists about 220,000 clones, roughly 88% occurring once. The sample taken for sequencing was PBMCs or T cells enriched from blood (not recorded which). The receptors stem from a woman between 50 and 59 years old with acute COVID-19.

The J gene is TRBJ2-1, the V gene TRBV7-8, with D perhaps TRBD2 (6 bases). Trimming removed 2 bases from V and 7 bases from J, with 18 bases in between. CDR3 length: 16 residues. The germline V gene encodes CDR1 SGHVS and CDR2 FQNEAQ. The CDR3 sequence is CASSLNSGPAGNEQFF. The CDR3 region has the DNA TGTGCCAGCAGCTTAAACTCCGGCCCCGCGGGGAATGAGCAGTTCTTC. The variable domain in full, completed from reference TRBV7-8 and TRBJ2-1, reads GAGVSQSPRYKVAKRGQDVALRCDPISGHVSLFWYQQALGQGPEFLTYFQNEAQLDKSGLPSDRFFAERPEGSVSTLKIQRTQQEDSAVYLCASSLNSGPAGNEQFFGPGTRLTVL.

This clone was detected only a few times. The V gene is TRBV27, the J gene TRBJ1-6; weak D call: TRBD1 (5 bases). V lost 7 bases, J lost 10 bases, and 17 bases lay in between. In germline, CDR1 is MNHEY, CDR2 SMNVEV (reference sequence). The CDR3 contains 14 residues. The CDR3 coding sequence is TGTGCCAGCACTCTCGGCGGGGCTAGATCACCCCTCCACTTT. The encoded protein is CASTLGGARSPLHF.

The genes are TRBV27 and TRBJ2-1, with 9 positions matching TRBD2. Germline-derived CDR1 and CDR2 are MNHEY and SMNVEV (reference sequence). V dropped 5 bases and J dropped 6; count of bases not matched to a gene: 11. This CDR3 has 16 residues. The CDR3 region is CASSLVAGEGGNEQFF. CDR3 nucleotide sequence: TGTGCCAGCAGTCTTGTAGCGGGAGAAGGAGGCAATGAGCAGTTCTTC.

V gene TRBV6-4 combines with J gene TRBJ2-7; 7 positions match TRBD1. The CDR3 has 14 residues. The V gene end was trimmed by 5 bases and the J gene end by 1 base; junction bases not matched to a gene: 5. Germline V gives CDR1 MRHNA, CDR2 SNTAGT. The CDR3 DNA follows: TGTGCCAGCAGTAGACAGGGATCTTCCTACGAGCAGTACTTC. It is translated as CASSRQGSSYEQYF.

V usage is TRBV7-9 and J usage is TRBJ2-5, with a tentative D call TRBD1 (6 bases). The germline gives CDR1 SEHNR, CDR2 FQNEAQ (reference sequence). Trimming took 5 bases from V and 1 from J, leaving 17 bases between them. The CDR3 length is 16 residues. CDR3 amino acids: CASSPRDTTSQETQYF. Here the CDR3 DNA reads TGTGCCAGCAGCCCCCGGGACACGACTTCCCAAGAGACCCAGTACTTC.

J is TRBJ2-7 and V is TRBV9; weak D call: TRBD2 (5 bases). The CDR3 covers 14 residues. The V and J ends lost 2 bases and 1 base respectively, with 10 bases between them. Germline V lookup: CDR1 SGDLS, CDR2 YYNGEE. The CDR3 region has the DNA TGTGCCAGCAGCGTGTCCGGGAATTCCTACGAGCAGTACTTC. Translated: CASSVSGNSYEQYF.

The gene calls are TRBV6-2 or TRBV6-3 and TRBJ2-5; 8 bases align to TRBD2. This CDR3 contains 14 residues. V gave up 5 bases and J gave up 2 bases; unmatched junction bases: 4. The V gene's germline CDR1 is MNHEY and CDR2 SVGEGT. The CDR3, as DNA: TGTGCCAGCAGTCAAACTAGCGGACAAGAGACCCAGTACTTC. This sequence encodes CASSQTSGQETQYF.

CDR3 sequence (DNA): TGTGCCAGCAGCCCGGGACAGGCCCACGAGCAGTACTTC. Protein: CASSPGQAHEQYF. The V call is TRBV5-6, the J call TRBJ2-7, with TRBD1 matching 8 bases. CDR1 SGHDT and CDR2 YYEEEE come from the germline V gene. V was clipped by 4 bases and J by 5 bases; unmatched bases: 5. The length of the CDR3 is 13 residues. Full variable domain (remainder filled in from reference TRBV5-6 and TRBJ2-7): DAGVTQSPTHLIKTRGQQVTLRCSPKSGHDTVSWYQQALGQGPQFIFQYYEEEERQRGNFPDRFSGHQFPNYSSELNVNALLLGDSALYLCASSPGQAHEQYFGPGTRLTVT.

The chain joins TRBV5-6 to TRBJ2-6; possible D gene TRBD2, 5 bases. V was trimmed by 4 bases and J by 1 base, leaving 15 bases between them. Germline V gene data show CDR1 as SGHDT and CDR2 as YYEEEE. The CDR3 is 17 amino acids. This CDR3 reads CASSLEAEFSGANVLTF. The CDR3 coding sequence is TGTGCCAGCAGCCTGGAGGCGGAATTTTCTGGGGCCAACGTCCTGACTTTC.

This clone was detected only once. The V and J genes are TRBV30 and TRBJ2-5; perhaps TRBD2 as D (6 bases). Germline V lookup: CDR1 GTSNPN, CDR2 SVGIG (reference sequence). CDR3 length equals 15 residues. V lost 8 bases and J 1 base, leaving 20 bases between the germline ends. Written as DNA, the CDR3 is TGTGCCGGATGGGCGGGGTGGGACGCCCAAGAGACCCAGTACTTC. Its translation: CAGWAGWDAQETQYF.

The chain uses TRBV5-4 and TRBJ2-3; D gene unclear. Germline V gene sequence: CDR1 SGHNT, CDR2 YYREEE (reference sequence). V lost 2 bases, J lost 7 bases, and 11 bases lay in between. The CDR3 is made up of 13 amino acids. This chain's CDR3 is CASSFDSANTQYF. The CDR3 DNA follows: TGTGCCAGCAGCTTCGACTCCGCGAATACGCAGTATTTT.

CDR3 coding DNA: TGTGCCAGCAGTGGACAGGGGATAGGAAACACCATATATTTT. Its protein product is CASSGQGIGNTIYF. This chain uses TRBV2 with TRBJ1-3; 8 bases map to TRBD1. The CDR3 runs 14 residues. V lost 4 bases, J lost 4 bases, and 3 bases stayed unmatched. Germline values: CDR1 SNHLY, CDR2 FYNNEI.

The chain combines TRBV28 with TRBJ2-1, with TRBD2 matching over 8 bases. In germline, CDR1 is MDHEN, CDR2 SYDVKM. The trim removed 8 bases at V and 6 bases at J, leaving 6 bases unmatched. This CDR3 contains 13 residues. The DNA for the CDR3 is TGTGCCAGCCGGGAGGGGGGCTCCAATGAGCAGTTCTTC. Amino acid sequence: CASREGGSNEQFF.

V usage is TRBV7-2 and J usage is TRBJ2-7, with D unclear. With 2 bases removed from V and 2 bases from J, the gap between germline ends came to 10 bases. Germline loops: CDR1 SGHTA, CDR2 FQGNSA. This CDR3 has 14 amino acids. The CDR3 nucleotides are TGTGCCAGCAGCTTATTACGGGTAACCTACGAGCAGTACTTC. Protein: CASSLLRVTYEQYF.

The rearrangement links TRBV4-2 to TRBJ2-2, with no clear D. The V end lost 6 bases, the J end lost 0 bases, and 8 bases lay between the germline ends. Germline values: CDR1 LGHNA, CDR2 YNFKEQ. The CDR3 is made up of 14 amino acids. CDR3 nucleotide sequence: TGTGCCAGCAGTTACCACACGAACACCGGGGAGCTGTTTTTT. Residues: CASSYHTNTGELFF.

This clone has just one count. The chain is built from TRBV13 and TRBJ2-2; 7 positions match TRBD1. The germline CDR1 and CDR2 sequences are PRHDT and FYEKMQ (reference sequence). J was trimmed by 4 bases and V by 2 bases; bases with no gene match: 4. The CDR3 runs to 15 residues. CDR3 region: CASSLRGLGTGELFF. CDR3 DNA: TGTGCCAGCAGCTTAAGGGGGCTTGGCACCGGGGAGCTGTTTTTT.

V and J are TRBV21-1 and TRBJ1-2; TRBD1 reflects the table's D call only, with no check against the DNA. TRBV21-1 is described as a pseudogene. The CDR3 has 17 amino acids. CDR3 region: CASSSQGRAKTNYGYTF. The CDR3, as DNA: TGTGCCAGCAGCTCCCAAGGCAGGGCCAAAACTAACTATGGCTACACCTTC.

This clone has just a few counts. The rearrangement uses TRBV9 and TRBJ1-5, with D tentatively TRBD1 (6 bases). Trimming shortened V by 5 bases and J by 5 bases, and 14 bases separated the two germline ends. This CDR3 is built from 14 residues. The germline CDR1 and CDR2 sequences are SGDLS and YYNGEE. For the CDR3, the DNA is TGTGCCAGCAGTCGCCTGGGGGCGGATCAGCCCCAGCATTTT. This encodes CASSRLGADQPQHF.

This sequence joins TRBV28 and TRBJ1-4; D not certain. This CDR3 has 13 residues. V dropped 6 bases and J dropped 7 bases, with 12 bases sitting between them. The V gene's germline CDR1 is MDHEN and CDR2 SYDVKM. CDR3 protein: CASRHGGGEKLFF. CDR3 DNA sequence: TGTGCCAGCAGACATGGAGGAGGTGAAAAACTGTTTTTT.

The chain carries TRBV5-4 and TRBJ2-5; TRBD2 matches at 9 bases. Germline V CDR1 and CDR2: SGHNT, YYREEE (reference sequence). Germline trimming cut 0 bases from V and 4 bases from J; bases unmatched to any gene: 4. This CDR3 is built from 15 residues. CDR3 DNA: TGTGCCAGCAGCTTGGGGGCGGGGGGGGGAGAGACCCAGTACTTC. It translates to CASSLGAGGGETQYF.

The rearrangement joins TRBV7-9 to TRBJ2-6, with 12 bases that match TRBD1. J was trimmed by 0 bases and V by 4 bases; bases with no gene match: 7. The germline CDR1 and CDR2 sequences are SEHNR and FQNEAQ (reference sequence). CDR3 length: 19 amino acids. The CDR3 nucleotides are TGTGCCAGCAGCTATACCGGGACAGGGGGCTTCTCTGGGGCCAACGTCCTGACTTTC. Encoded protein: CASSYTGTGGFSGANVLTF.

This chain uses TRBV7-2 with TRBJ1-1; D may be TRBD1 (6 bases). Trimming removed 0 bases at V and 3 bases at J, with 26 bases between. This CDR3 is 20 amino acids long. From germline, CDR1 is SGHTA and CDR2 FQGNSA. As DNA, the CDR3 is TGTGCCAGCAGCTTAGCGCTTCCAGGGAACACCCTTGCAGGGGACACTGAAGCTTTCTTT. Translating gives CASSLALPGNTLAGDTEAFF.

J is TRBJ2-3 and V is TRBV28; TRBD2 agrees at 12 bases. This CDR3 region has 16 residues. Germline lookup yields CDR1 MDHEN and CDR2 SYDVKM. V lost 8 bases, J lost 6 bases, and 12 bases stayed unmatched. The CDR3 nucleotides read TGTGCCAGCGGGGGGAGACTAGCGGGAGTTGGGGATACGCAGTATTTT. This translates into CASGGRLAGVGDTQYF.

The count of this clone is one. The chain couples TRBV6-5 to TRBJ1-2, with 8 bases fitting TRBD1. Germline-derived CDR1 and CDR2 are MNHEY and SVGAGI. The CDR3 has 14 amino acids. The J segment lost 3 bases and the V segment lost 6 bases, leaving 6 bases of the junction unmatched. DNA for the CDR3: TGTGCCAGCAGCCGACAGGGGATCGACTATGGCTACACCTTC. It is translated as CASSRQGIDYGYTF.

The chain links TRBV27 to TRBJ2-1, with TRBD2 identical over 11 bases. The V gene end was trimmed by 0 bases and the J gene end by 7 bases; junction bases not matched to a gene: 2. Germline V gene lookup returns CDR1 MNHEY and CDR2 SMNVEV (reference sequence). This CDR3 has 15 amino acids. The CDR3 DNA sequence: TGTGCCAGCAGTTTATCAACTAGCGGGAGAAATGAGCAGTTCTTC. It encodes CASSLSTSGRNEQFF.

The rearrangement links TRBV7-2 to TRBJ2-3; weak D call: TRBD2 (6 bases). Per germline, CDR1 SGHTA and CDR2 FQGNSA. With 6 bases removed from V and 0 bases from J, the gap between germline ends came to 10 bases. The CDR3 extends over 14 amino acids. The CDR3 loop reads CASRLGTSTDTQYF. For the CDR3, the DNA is TGTGCCAGCAGACTCGGGACTAGCACAGATACGCAGTATTTT. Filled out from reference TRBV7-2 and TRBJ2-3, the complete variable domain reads GAGVSQSPSNKVTEKGKDVELRCDPISGHTALYWYRQSLGQGLEFLIYFQGNSAPDKSGLPSDRFSAERTGGSVSTLTIQRTQQEDSAVYLCASRLGTSTDTQYFGPGTRLTVL.

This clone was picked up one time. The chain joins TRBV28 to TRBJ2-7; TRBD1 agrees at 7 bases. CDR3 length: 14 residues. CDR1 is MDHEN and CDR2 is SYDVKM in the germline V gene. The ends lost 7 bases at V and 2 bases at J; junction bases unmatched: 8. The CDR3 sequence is CASTQTGLTYEQYF. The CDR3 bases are TGTGCCAGCACTCAGACAGGGTTAACCTACGAGCAGTACTTC.